These 16 T cell receptor beta chains came from one sample sequenced in a study of blood T cell repertoires in COVID-19. Data came from immunoSEQ multiplex PCR; TCRdb stores just in-frame clones and leaves some out. The sample holds about 52,000 clones, approximately 89% seen once. The sample comprised peripheral blood. All receptors come from a man aged 55-75 years with active COVID-19.

The chain uses TRBV27 and TRBJ2-7; 13 bases fit TRBD2. The CDR3 runs 17 residues. Germline-derived CDR1 and CDR2 are MNHEY and SMNVEV (reference sequence). The trim removed 6 bases at V and 2 bases at J, leaving 10 bases unmatched. The DNA of the CDR3 is TGTGCCAGCAGGAAACTAGCGGGAGGGCCACCTCCCTACGAGCAGTACTTC. This codes for CASRKLAGGPPPYEQYF.

The rearrangement joins TRBV5-8 to TRBJ1-2, with unresolved D. The V end lost 7 bases, the J end lost 7 bases, and 14 bases lay between the germline ends. This CDR3 has 12 amino acids. Germline V gene sequence: CDR1 SGHTS, CDR2 YDEGEE. CDR3 nucleotide sequence: TGTGCCAGCCTAGGTTGGGTAGTTGGCTACACCTTC. As protein: CASLGWVVGYTF. The full variable domain, its missing parts supplied by reference TRBV5-8 and TRBJ1-2, is EAGVTQSPTHLIKTRGQQATLRCSPISGHTSVYWYQQALGLGLQFLLWYDEGEERNRGNFPPRFSGRQFPNYSSELNVNALELEDSALYLCASLGWVVGYTFGSGTRLTVV.

The rearrangement uses TRBV18 and TRBJ1-5; 8 bases agree with TRBD1. From germline, CDR1 is KGHSH and CDR2 LQKENI. The ends lost 6 bases at V and 7 bases at J; junction bases unmatched: 5. The CDR3 length is 13 residues. CDR3 sequence (DNA): TGTGCCAGCTCGGGGGACAGGTCCCAGCCCCAGCATTTT. Translating it yields CASSGDRSQPQHF.

The chain combines TRBV5-1 with TRBJ2-7, with 7 bases fitting TRBD2. This CDR3 is 13 amino acids long. Trimming took 3 bases from V and 6 from J; bases not matched to a gene: 6. Per germline, CDR1 SGHRS and CDR2 YFSETQ. CDR3 nucleotide sequence: TGCGCCAGCAGCTCGCGACTAGCTGCCGAGCAGTACTTC. It yields the protein CASSSRLAAEQYF.

This clone was counted a single time. V is TRBV19 and J is TRBJ1-5; D remains ambiguous. The CDR3 runs 14 residues. Germline V lookup: CDR1 LNHDA, CDR2 SQIVND (reference sequence). V lost 2 bases, J lost 6 bases, and 11 bases lay in between. The CDR3 DNA sequence: TGTGCCAGTAGTATAATCGGTTTTCGTCAGCCCCAGCATTTT. It specifies CASSIIGFRQPQHF.

The chain is built from TRBV7-2 and TRBJ2-4, with 9 bases fitting TRBD2. The CDR3 runs to 15 residues. The germline CDR1 and CDR2 sequences are SGHTA and FQGNSA. V shed 2 bases and J 7 bases; nucleotides not matched to a gene: 6. The CDR3 sequence: CASSLWWTSDNIQYF. The CDR3 region has the DNA TGTGCCAGCAGCTTATGGTGGACTAGCGATAACATTCAGTACTTC.

The genes are TRBV7-2 and TRBJ2-5; 11 bases fit TRBD2. Per the germline V gene, CDR1 is SGHTA and CDR2 is FQGNSA. This CDR3 contains 16 residues. V was pared by 5 bases and J by 7 bases, with 12 bases of the junction left unmatched. CDR3 loop: CASSPSKLAGVGTQYF. The DNA of the CDR3 is TGTGCCAGCAGCCCGAGTAAACTAGCGGGAGTAGGGACCCAGTACTTC.

This rearrangement joins TRBV19 to TRBJ2-4; TRBD2 agrees at 9 bases. Trimming took 5 bases from V and 3 from J; bases not matched to a gene: 17. This CDR3 has 19 residues. Germline V gene lookup returns CDR1 LNHDA and CDR2 SQIVND (reference sequence). The CDR3 DNA follows: TGTGCCAGTAGTCCCACCGGGACTGGGACTAGCTGGGGCAAAAACATTCAGTACTTC. This sequence encodes CASSPTGTGTSWGKNIQYF.

The chain combines TRBV10-3 with TRBJ2-7; 10 positions agree with TRBD2. The J segment lost 1 base and the V segment lost 3 bases, leaving 3 bases of the junction unmatched. CDR1 ENHRY and CDR2 SYGVKD come from the germline V gene. This CDR3 has 15 residues. This CDR3 is CAISDATSGSYEQYF. CDR3 DNA sequence: TGTGCCATCAGTGATGCGACTAGCGGGTCCTACGAGCAGTACTTC.

The V and J genes are TRBV6-6 and TRBJ2-5; 12 nucleotides agree with TRBD2. Germline V gene data show CDR1 as MNHNY and CDR2 as SVGAGI (reference sequence). The CDR3 has 15 residues. V shed 8 bases, J shed 5 bases, and the junction held 9 bases outside the gene matches. The DNA for the CDR3 is TGTGCCAGCGAATCGACTAGCGGGAGCCAGGAGACCCAGTACTTC. Amino acids: CASESTSGSQETQYF.

The chain is built from TRBV24-1 and TRBJ2-3, with D perhaps TRBD2 (6 bases). Germline V CDR1 and CDR2: KGHDR, SFDVKD. The CDR3 runs to 15 residues. V was cut by 0 bases and J by 3 bases, with 9 bases left in between. CDR3 amino acids: CATSDLQRETDTQYF. CDR3 nucleotides: TGTGCCACCAGTGATTTGCAACGGGAGACAGATACGCAGTATTTT.

The chain uses TRBV20-1 and TRBJ2-7; D ambiguous. CDR1 and CDR2 from the germline V gene are DFQATT and SNEGSKA (reference sequence). V lost 6 bases and J 3 bases, leaving 9 bases between the germline ends. CDR3 length: 11 amino acids. CDR3 loop: CSAASVYEQYF. CDR3 nucleotides: TGCAGTGCCGCTAGTGTCTACGAGCAGTACTTC.

This clone was counted a single time. The CDR3: CASRPGQEAKLFF. The DNA of the CDR3 is TGTGCCAGCAGACCGGGACAGGAGGCTAAACTGTTTTTT. The rearrangement links TRBV6-5 to TRBJ1-4, with 8 bases matching TRBD1. There are 13 residues in the CDR3. V was clipped by 6 bases and J by 11 bases; unmatched bases: 8. Germline V gene data show CDR1 as MNHEY and CDR2 as SVGAGI.

V and J are TRBV7-2 and TRBJ2-7, with 9 nucleotides matching TRBD2. Trimming removed 2 bases from V and 2 bases from J; junction bases left unmatched: 1. The CDR3 consists of 14 residues. Germline V lookup: CDR1 SGHTA, CDR2 FQGNSA. The CDR3 protein is CASSLLAGPYEQYF. CDR3 bases: TGTGCCAGCAGCTTACTAGCGGGACCCTACGAGCAGTACTTC.

V gene TRBV11-2 combines with J gene TRBJ2-3; the D gene is possibly TRBD2 (6 bases). The CDR3 has 16 amino acids. The V and J ends lost 1 base and 1 base respectively, with 12 bases between them. Germline V lookup: CDR1 SGHAT, CDR2 FQNNGV. The CDR3 is CASSLGRREGTDTQYF. The CDR3 DNA reads as TGTGCCAGCAGCTTAGGTAGGCGGGAAGGCACAGATACGCAGTATTTT.

The chain uses TRBV7-3 and TRBJ2-7; 9 positions match TRBD2. Germline V gives CDR1 SGHTA, CDR2 FQGTGA. This CDR3 comprises 13 residues. V lost 6 bases, J lost 7 bases, and 7 bases stayed unmatched. The DNA for the CDR3 is TGTGCCAGCAGTCGGACTAGCGCGGGGGAGCAGTACTTC. Translating gives CASSRTSAGEQYF.